This T cell receptor (beta chain) was captured by sequencing in a study of T cells after yellow fever vaccination. In this sample, this clonotype turned up a few times. The antigen remains unidentified. The CDR3 consists of 17 residues. The germline V gene has CDR1 SGHTA and CDR2 FQGNSA. Trimming took 5 bases from V and 0 from J, leaving 16 bases between them. Study conclusions and caveats: The bulk population could contribute abundant contaminating clonotypes to FACS-sorted repertoires. Subsequent booster samples again held most clones from primary vaccination (around 96% CD4, 85% to 90% CD8).

Using its own MiXCR run on the 5' RACE reads, TCRdb lists one record per CDR3 protein. The table has 500,000 to 650,000 distinct CDR3 sequences, 13% seen once. Material: PBMCs, obtained on the day of the yellow fever booster vaccination. V and J are TRBV7-2 and TRBJ2-2, with D tentatively TRBD1 or TRBD2 (5 bases each). This clonotype was sampled from a man between 25 and 39 years old who received the YFV17D yellow fever vaccine. CDR3 in amino acids: CASSPLWGTANTGELFF. The CDR3 region has the DNA TGTGCCAGCAGCCCCCTTTGGGGGACCGCGAACACCGGGGAGCTGTTTTTT.